A single sample gave rise to the 9 T cell receptor beta chains below, sequenced in a study of cytomegalovirus exposure and HLA in healthy donors. Primers included in the PCR were 60 Vbeta and 13 Jbeta primers. Clones were read by immunoSEQ multiplex PCR, and TCRdb kept only the in-frame ones, dropping some. Among 110,000 or so clones, 81% were seen once, and the ten largest hold roughly 2.4%. Input material: PBMCs. These receptors originate from a woman in her 40s in good health and CMV-seronegative.

V is TRBV7-9 and J is TRBJ2-7; D might be TRBD2 (5 bases). CDR1 and CDR2 from the germline V gene are SEHNR and FQNEAQ (reference sequence). The CDR3 spans 11 residues. V gave up 3 bases and J gave up 6 bases, with 6 bases separating them. The CDR3, as DNA: TGTGCCAGCAGCTTCGGAGGCGAGCAGTACTTC. Translation gives CASSFGGEQYF. The full variable domain, with the rest looked up from reference TRBV7-9 and TRBJ2-7, is DTGVSQNPRHKITKRGQNVTFRCDPISEHNRLYWYRQTLGQGPEFLTYFQNEAQLEKSRLLSDRFSAERPKGSFSTLEIQRTEQGDSAMYLCASSFGGEQYFGPGTRLTVT.

This sequence joins TRBV30 and TRBJ2-2; D unresolved. The CDR3 extends over 12 amino acids. CDR1 and CDR2 (germline): GTSNPN, SVGIG (reference sequence). Trimming took 2 bases from V and 4 from J, leaving 5 bases between them. The CDR3 protein is CAWSPRTGELFF. The DNA of the CDR3 is TGTGCCTGGAGTCCGCGCACCGGGGAGCTGTTTTTT.

The chain links TRBV6-6 to TRBJ2-7; maybe TRBD1 (6 bases). Trimming cost V 6 bases and J 3 bases, with 12 bases left between them. CDR3 length: 13 residues. Germline V CDR1 and CDR2: MNHNY, SVGAGI (reference sequence). CDR3 residues: CASRDGQFYEQYF. The CDR3 bases are TGTGCCAGCAGGGACGGACAGTTCTACGAGCAGTACTTC.

The chain employs TRBV7-8 and TRBJ1-2; D gene uncertain. The CDR3 runs to 15 residues. Per the germline V gene, CDR1 is SGHVS and CDR2 is FQNEAQ. Deletions cut 0 bases from V and 4 bases from J, with 12 bases between. The CDR3 protein is CASSLAITEPYGYTF. CDR3 DNA sequence: TGTGCCAGCAGCTTAGCAATCACAGAGCCCTATGGCTACACCTTC.

Only a few counts were recorded for this clone. DNA of the CDR3: TGTGCCAGCAGTGAAGGGACAGGGAGGACCTACGAGCAGTACTTC. It specifies CASSEGTGRTYEQYF. This chain connects TRBV2 to TRBJ2-7, with 8 bases aligning to TRBD1. Looked up from germline, CDR1 is SNHLY and CDR2 is FYNNEI. Trimming at V came to 1 base and at J to 2 bases, leaving 4 bases not matched to a gene. The CDR3 is 15 residues long. Based on the CDR3 plus reference TRBV2 and TRBJ2-7, the full variable domain is EPEVTQTPSHQVTQMGQEVILRCVPISNHLYFYWYRQILGQKVEFLVSFYNNEISEKSEIFDDQFSVERPDGSNFTLKIRSTKLEDSAMYFCASSEGTGRTYEQYFGPGTRLTVT.

CDR3 amino acids: CASSATGHNQPQHF. The CDR3 nucleotides are TGTGCCAGCAGTGCGACAGGGCACAATCAGCCCCAGCATTTT. V and J are TRBV2 and TRBJ1-5; 7 positions match TRBD1. Unmatched junction bases numbered 3, after V lost 4 bases and J lost 3 bases. This CDR3 is 14 amino acids long. Germline CDR1 and CDR2: SNHLY and FYNNEI.

The chain carries TRBV4-1 and TRBJ2-5; no reliable D call. Gene TRBJ2-7 matches the end of the DNA better, so the J call may be wrong. Germline V gene data show CDR1 as MGHRA and CDR2 as YSYEKL. The CDR3 runs to 13 residues. The CDR3 protein is CASSQVVSYEQYF. The CDR3 nucleotides are TGCGCCAGCAGCCAAGTTGTTTCCTACGAGCAGTACTTC.

The V call is TRBV18, the J call TRBJ2-7; a weak D match, TRBD1 (6 bases). There are 15 residues in the CDR3. V lost 3 bases, J lost 2 bases, and 14 bases lay in between. Per the germline V gene, CDR1 is KGHSH and CDR2 is LQKENI. CDR3 loop: CASSPSQGQTYEQYF. CDR3 DNA sequence: TGTGCCAGCTCACCGTCTCAGGGGCAGACCTACGAGCAGTACTTC.

The table lists this clone with a few counts. The CDR3 loop reads CASSQEPPPLAGGYEQYF. Here the CDR3 DNA reads TGCGCCAGCAGCCAAGAACCCCCACCGCTAGCGGGAGGGTACGAGCAGTACTTC. The chain is built from TRBV4-1 and TRBJ2-7; 12 bases line up with TRBD2. Per the germline V gene, CDR1 is MGHRA and CDR2 is YSYEKL. J lost 4 bases, V lost 0 bases, and 10 bases had no gene match. The CDR3 sequence is 18 residues long.